The rows below give T cell receptor beta chains drawn from one sample of a study of control samples from healthy donors and cancer patients. Generated by immunoSEQ multiplex PCR, the TCRdb table keeps only in-frame clones and is missing some. The data hold approximately 100,000 clones, with around nine tenths observed a single time. The specimen was blood. These receptors were taken from a woman between 50 and 59 years old in good health. Each CDR3 is given with its conserved first and last residue. A D gene is named only where the DNA matches it firmly. Clone sizes are given selectively: once, few, many, or a class where the clone is expanded.

>NA|TRBJ2-1|TRBV5-4|NA
TGTGCCAGCAGCTTGTGGGCCTCTAGCTCCTACAATGAGCAGTTCTTC
CASSLWASSSYNEQFF
>NA|TRBJ2-3|TRBV18|NA
TGTGCCAGCTCACCAGGGTGGGTCACAGATACGCAGTATTTT
CASSPGWVTDTQYF
>NA|TRBJ2-2|TRBV9|TRBD2
TGTGCCAGCAGCGCCAGCGGGAAAGGCACCGGGGAGCTGTTTTTT
CASSASGKGTGELFF
>NA|TRBJ2-3|TRBV21-1|NA
TGTGCCAGCAGCAATCTCTTTCGCCCTCAGACAGGGACAAGCACAGATACGCAGTATTTT
CASSNLFRPQTGTSTDTQYF
>NA|TRBJ2-7|TRBV30|NA
TGTGCCTGGAGTGGGAAAACTTTCTACGAGCAGTACTTC
CAWSGKTFYEQYF
>NA|TRBJ2-1|TRBV9|TRBD2
TGTGCCAGCAGCGTAGTGGGACTAGCGTATGAGCAGTTCTTC
CASSVVGLAYEQFF
>once|TRBJ2-2|TRBV15|TRBD1
TGTGCCGCCAGCAGAGGACAGGAGCACACCGGGGAGCTGTTTTTT
CAASRGQEHTGELFF
>NA|TRBJ2-1|TRBV13|NA
TGTGCCAGCAGCGCCTTAGACTGGAGTTCCTACAATGAGCAGTTCTTC
CASSALDWSSYNEQFF
>NA|TRBJ2-5|TRBV7-2|NA
TGTGCCAGCAGCTCCCCCCCTCGGGATCAAATACAAAAGACCCAGTACTTC
CASSSPPRDQIQKTQYF
>NA|TRBJ2-2|TRBV9|NA
TGTGCCAGCAGCCCAAGCGACACTAACACCGGGGAGCTGTTTTTT
CASSPSDTNTGELFF
>once|TRBJ2-7|TRBV27|NA
TGTGCCAGCAGTCGACAGGAGGGTCCCTACGAGCAGTACTTC
CASSRQEGPYEQYF
>NA|TRBJ1-6|TRBV5-1|TRBD1
TGCGCCAGCAGCTTCACAGGGGATACTTATTCACCCCTCCACTTT
CASSFTGDTYSPLHF
>NA|TRBJ1-2|TRBV14|NA
TGTGCCAGCAGCCAAGATATAAGAGGGACGAGTGGCTACACCTTC
CASSQDIRGTSGYTF
>NA|TRBJ1-1|TRBV9|NA
TGTGCCAGCAGCGTAGCGGGGGCGGCCCCCACTGAAGCTTTCTTT
CASSVAGAAPTEAFF